Listed below are T cell receptor beta chains from one sample, sequenced in a study of T cell repertoires in cytomegalovirus infection. TCRdb called the reads again in MiXCR, with one record for every CDR3 protein. The table includes about 310,000 distinct CDR3 sequences, 17% detected once. Sequencing was performed on PBMCs. The receptors here all came from a human donor in good health (CMV status not recorded). Some clones in this sample may be carry-over from other donors' samples. The CDR3 runs from the conserved cysteine through the conserved F or W. A D gene is named only where the DNA matches it firmly. The size field is filled for only some rows; it gives once, few, many or a size class.

j_gene: TRBJ2-7; d_gene: -; abundance: -; v_gene: TRBV12-3/TRBV12-4; CDR3aa: CASSFRPYEQYF; CDR3nt: TGTGCCAGCAGTTTCCGGCCATACGAGCAGTACTTC
j_gene: TRBJ2-3; d_gene: -; abundance: many; v_gene: TRBV20-1; CDR3aa: CSARDSRGGSDTQYF; CDR3nt: TGCAGTGCTAGAGATTCCAGGGGAGGCTCGGATACGCAGTATTTT
j_gene: TRBJ1-1; d_gene: -; abundance: many; v_gene: TRBV28; CDR3aa: CASSSPTGYTEAFF; CDR3nt: TGTGCCAGCAGTTCCCCTACGGGGTACACTGAAGCTTTCTTT
j_gene: TRBJ1-2; d_gene: -; abundance: many; v_gene: TRBV7-6; CDR3aa: CASSLQGTSYGYTF; CDR3nt: TGTGCCAGCAGCTTACAGGGAACCAGCTATGGCTACACCTTC
j_gene: TRBJ1-4; d_gene: -; abundance: -; v_gene: TRBV4-2; CDR3aa: CASSPARANVAEKLFF; CDR3nt: TGTGCCAGCAGCCCTGCAAGGGCCAACGTCGCTGAAAAACTGTTTTTT
j_gene: TRBJ1-4; d_gene: -; abundance: -; v_gene: TRBV28; CDR3aa: CASSLTPGATNEKLFF; CDR3nt: TGTGCCAGCAGTTTAACCCCGGGGGCAACTAATGAAAAACTGTTTTTT
j_gene: TRBJ1-5; d_gene: -; abundance: few; v_gene: TRBV6-5; CDR3aa: CASSPGTANQPQHF; CDR3nt: TGTGCCAGCAGTCCTGGGACCGCCAATCAGCCCCAGCATTTT
j_gene: TRBJ2-3; d_gene: -; abundance: -; v_gene: TRBV12-5; CDR3aa: CASGGRVGDTQYF; CDR3nt: TGTGCTAGTGGTGGCAGGGTCGGAGATACGCAGTATTTT
j_gene: TRBJ2-7; d_gene: -; abundance: few; v_gene: TRBV20-1; CDR3aa: CSARDSRTALYEQYF; CDR3nt: TGCAGTGCTAGAGATTCGAGGACAGCACTCTACGAGCAGTACTTC
j_gene: TRBJ2-7; d_gene: TRBD2; abundance: few; v_gene: TRBV19; CDR3aa: CASSPGREGSYSYEQYF; CDR3nt: TGTGCCAGTAGCCCAGGCCGGGAGGGAAGTTACTCCTACGAGCAGTACTTC
j_gene: TRBJ2-1; d_gene: -; abundance: -; v_gene: TRBV3-1; CDR3aa: CASSQDPGLYNEQFF; CDR3nt: TGTGCCAGCAGCCAAGATCCGGGCCTCTACAATGAGCAGTTCTTC
j_gene: TRBJ2-2; d_gene: -; abundance: few; v_gene: TRBV10-3; CDR3aa: CAISVNQNTGELFF; CDR3nt: TGTGCCATCAGTGTAAACCAAAACACCGGGGAGCTGTTTTTT
j_gene: TRBJ1-1; d_gene: -; abundance: many; v_gene: TRBV5-5; CDR3aa: CASSLDPVPGAVEAFF; CDR3nt: TGTGCCAGCAGCCTGGACCCCGTGCCAGGGGCCGTGGAAGCTTTCTTT
j_gene: TRBJ1-4; d_gene: -; abundance: few; v_gene: TRBV6-6; CDR3aa: CASRDPRRRLFF; CDR3nt: TGTGCCTCCCGGGACCCACGTAGAAGGCTGTTTTTT
j_gene: TRBJ2-5; d_gene: TRBD2; abundance: many; v_gene: TRBV20-1; CDR3aa: CSAMVAGGLQETQYF; CDR3nt: TGCAGTGCTATGGTAGCGGGGGGCCTACAAGAGACCCAGTACTTC